The clone carrying this T cell receptor (beta chain) was detected only a few times. This sample is part of a study of T cell changes during pregnancy in multiple sclerosis. Clones were read by immunoSEQ multiplex PCR, and TCRdb kept only the in-frame ones, dropping some. This sample yields some 49,000 clones, of which nearly 90% are seen a single time; under 6.5% belongs to the top ten. Trimming removed 0 bases from V and 7 bases from J, with 13 bases in between. Germline V gene sequence: CDR1 SGDLS, CDR2 YYNGEE. This CDR3 is 15 amino acids long. The TCR was taken from a female donor in good health, enrolled as a control in a pregnancy study. The V gene is TRBV9, the J gene TRBJ2-2; possible D gene TRBD2, 6 bases. This sample comprised peripheral blood, obtained after pregnancy. DNA of the CDR3: TGTGCCAGCAGCGTAGCTGGCGGAGGGAGCGGGGAGCTGTTTTTT. Residues: CASSVAGGGSGELFF.